These T cell receptor beta chains were read from a single sample in a study of cytomegalovirus exposure and HLA in healthy donors. TCRdb's copy holds only in-frame clones and misses some; the assay was immunoSEQ multiplex PCR. The sample shows over 100,000 clones, over 65% of them seen only once. Sequencing was done on a sample of PBMCs. The source is a woman in her 40s in good health and CMV-seronegative. CDR3s include the opening cysteine and the closing phenylalanine or tryptophan. D genes are given only for firm matches. Part of the rows lack a size; the others show once, few, many or a class for expanded clones.

size,J,D,V,DNA,CDR3
once,TRBJ1-2,TRBD1,TRBV20-1,TGCAGTGCCAGACAGGGGGCTGGCTACACCTTC,CSARQGAGYTF
.,TRBJ2-4,TRBD2,TRBV29-1,TGCAGCGTTGAAGGTGGGGGGGGAAAGTGGGGCGCCCGAAACATTCAGTACTTC,CSVEGGGGKWGARNIQYF
.,TRBJ1-5,TRBD1,TRBV18,TGTGCCAGCTCACCAGGGACAGTCAGGCAGCCCCAGCATTTT,CASSPGTVRQPQHF
medium-sized,TRBJ2-3,TRBD2,TRBV6-4,TGTGCCAGCAGTGTGACTAGCGGGAGCACAGATACGCAGTATTTT,CASSVTSGSTDTQYF
.,TRBJ1-5,.,TRBV29-1,TGCAGCGTTGGGTACAGTAGCAATCAGCCCCAGCATTTT,CSVGYSSNQPQHF
.,TRBJ2-7,TRBD1,TRBV7-8,TGTGCCAGCAGCCCAAACAGGGGAGCCACCTACGAGCAGTACTTC,CASSPNRGATYEQYF
.,TRBJ2-3,.,TRBV19,TGTGCCAGTAGTCATCGTAGTTCAGATACGCAGTATTTT,CASSHRSSDTQYF
few,TRBJ1-1,.,TRBV10-3,TGTGCCATCAGTGAGAGGGGAAACACTGAAGCTTTCTTT,CAISERGNTEAFF
.,TRBJ2-1,.,TRBV10-3,TGTGCCATCAGTGAGGGAGAAGCCCACAATGAGCAGTTCTTC,CAISEGEAHNEQFF
.,TRBJ2-3,.,TRBV28,TGTGCCAGCAGCCCCTCGGGTGGAAATACGCAGTATTTT,CASSPSGGNTQYF
.,TRBJ2-2,.,TRBV30,TGTGCCTGGAGTTTCGGCGGGGAGCTGTTTTTT,CAWSFGGELFF
.,TRBJ1-5,.,TRBV7-9,TGTTCCAGCAGCCCAGAGGGGGGGTATGTTTTGAATCAGCCCCAGCATTTT,CSSSPEGGYVLNQPQHF
few,TRBJ1-1,.,TRBV6-1,TGTGCCAGCAGTGAGATGAGAACTGAAGCTTTCTTT,CASSEMRTEAFF
.,TRBJ2-7,.,TRBV18,TGTGCCAGCTCACCGCTTAGCGATTACGAGCAGTACTTC,CASSPLSDYEQYF
.,TRBJ2-5,TRBD2,TRBV13,TGTGCCAGCAGCTTACTCCCTAGCGGGCCGCAAGAGACCCAGTACTTC,CASSLLPSGPQETQYF
.,TRBJ2-7,.,TRBV2,TGTGCCAGCATTAGGGAGAGCTCCTACGAGCAGTACTTC,CASIRESSYEQYF
.,TRBJ1-2,TRBD1,TRBV6-6,TGTGCCAGCAGTACCCAGGACAGGGGGATCAATGGCTACACCTTC,CASSTQDRGINGYTF
.,TRBJ1-4,.,TRBV7-9,TGTTCCAGCAGCCTCGGGGAAAAACTGTTTTTT,CSSSLGEKLFF
few,TRBJ1-4,.,TRBV5-8,TGTGCCAGCAGCTTGGCCTTGGCCCTGAAGGGGGAAAAACTGTTTTTT,CASSLALALKGEKLFF
.,TRBJ1-4,.,TRBV5-1,TGCGCCAGCAGCTTGACAGCGGGGCCTGAAAAACTGTTTTTT,CASSLTAGPEKLFF
once,TRBJ2-5,.,TRBV12-5,TGTGCTAGTGGTCCGCCCCCTGGGGGGGAGACCCAGTACTTC,CASGPPPGGETQYF
.,TRBJ1-2,.,TRBV28,TGTGCCAGCAGTTTACTTGCCCAGCGGGTTTTCAGCTATGGCTACACCTTC,CASSLLAQRVFSYGYTF
few,TRBJ2-5,.,TRBV2,TGTGCCAGCGGTAGGCAGGGGCAACAAGAGACCCAGTACTTC,CASGRQGQQETQYF
.,TRBJ2-7,.,TRBV28,TGTGCCACCAAGGGACACCTAGAGTCCTACGAGCAGTACTTC,CATKGHLESYEQYF
.,TRBJ1-4,TRBD1,TRBV28,TGTGCCAGCAGTTCCCGGGACAGCGATGAAAAACTGTTTTTT,CASSSRDSDEKLFF
few,TRBJ1-3,.,TRBV5-6,TGTGCCAGCAGCCTTGCCCGGGGGGGTGGTGGAAACACCATATATTTT,CASSLARGGGGNTIYF
.,TRBJ2-5,.,TRBV20-1,TGCAGTGCTAGAACTGTTGAGACCCAGTACTTC,CSARTVETQYF
.,TRBJ1-2,.,TRBV4-3,TGCGCCAGCAGCCAGGGGCCGTCCAGGAACTATGGCTACACCTTC,CASSQGPSRNYGYTF
.,TRBJ2-7,.,TRBV2,TGTGCCAGCATTGGGACACCCTCCTACGAGCAGTACTTC,CASIGTPSYEQYF
once,TRBJ1-1,TRBD1,TRBV18,TGTGCCAGCTCACCACGTCCGACAGGGGTTGCGGACACTGAAGCTTTCTTT,CASSPRPTGVADTEAFF
.,TRBJ1-2,TRBD1,TRBV10-3,TGTGCCATCAGTGAGGGAGGACAGGGAACGGGCTATGGCTACACCTTC,CAISEGGQGTGYGYTF
.,TRBJ1-1,TRBD1,TRBV28,TGTGCCAGCAGTTCGAGCGACAGGGTAAGGACTGAAGCTTTCTTT,CASSSSDRVRTEAFF
.,TRBJ2-1,TRBD1,TRBV29-1,TGTTCTCTCCGGGGGACAGGGACCGACAGTGAGCAGTTCTTC,CSLRGTGTDSEQFF
.,TRBJ1-2,TRBD1,TRBV28,TGTGCCAGCAGTTCTTTTGGACAGGGTAGGCTCTATGGCTACACCTTC,CASSSFGQGRLYGYTF
.,TRBJ1-2,TRBD1,TRBV15,TGTGCCACCAGCAAGGACAGGGTGAGTGGCTACACCTTC,CATSKDRVSGYTF
.,TRBJ2-1,.,TRBV6-1,TGTGCCAGCAGCCCAAGACGAGGTGAGCAGTTCTTC,CASSPRRGEQFF
.,TRBJ2-7,TRBD2,TRBV9,TGTGCCAGCAGCGCCGTAGCGGGAGACTACGAGCAGTACTTC,CASSAVAGDYEQYF
.,TRBJ2-7,.,TRBV25-1,TGTGCCAGCAGGGGGGGTACCACGAGCGAGCAGTACTTC,CASRGGTTSEQYF
once,TRBJ2-3,.,TRBV6-1,TGTGCCAGCAAATTAGGGGGGGCAGCCACAGATACGCAGTATTTT,CASKLGGAATDTQYF
.,TRBJ2-5,TRBD2,TRBV7-2,TGTGCCAGCAGCTTAATAGGTCGACTAGCGGGGGGGGCAGGGGAGACCCAGTACTTC,CASSLIGRLAGGAGETQYF
.,TRBJ2-5,.,TRBV4-1,TGCGCCAGCAGCCAAGTATTTGGCCAATTGTCCAGTTCCCAGTACTTC,CASSQVFGQLSSSQYF